Sequencing of this T cell receptor (beta chain) was carried out in a study of CD8+ T cells in alopecia areata listed by TCRdb under 2018. With respect to the entire study: The treated patients took part in an open-label pilot trial in which moderate-to-severe alopecia areata was treated with oral tofacitinib at 5 to 10 mg twice daily. The study used high-throughput TCRbeta sequencing to examine T cell clonal expansion in alopecia areata, in both the C3H/HeJ mouse model and human patients. immunoSEQ multiplex PCR using 35 Vbeta forward primers and 13 Jbeta reverse primers was used to amplify TCRbeta CDR3 regions. Scalp clonality was compared across normal scalp (n=4), patchy alopecia areata scalp (n=8), and alopecia totalis/universalis scalp (n=8). The RNA source kit depended on sample type: the PAXgene miRNA kit for fixed scalp, the miRNeasy kit for PBMCs, and the RNeasy kit for mouse skin. Tofacitinib was given for 6 to 18 months, followed by 6 months of follow-up off drug to assess delayed response and recurrence. Biopsies were taken from tofacitinib-treated patients at baseline and at 4 and 24 weeks of treatment, and a later scalp biopsy was taken in several of the tofacitinib-treated patients. Human TCRbeta sequencing covered scalp tissue and sorted CD4+ and CD8+ peripheral blood T cells from patchy and totalis/universalis alopecia areata patients and healthy controls. The paper as a whole reports these results and caveats: TCR sequences shared between patients were less clear than in mice, possibly partly because of HLA diversity in the patient population. Lesional scalp, especially in alopecia totalis/universalis, showed higher clonality and more expanded CD8+ clones than normal scalp, suggesting antigenic drive. Resident alphabeta T cells in normal human skin are also sequenced, complicating scalp TCR repertoire analysis, unlike mouse skin dominated by gammadelta T cells.

Library preparation employed the immunoSEQ multiplex PCR assay. For TCR sequencing, RNA was extracted from every sample and reverse transcribed into cDNA to serve as template. SuperScript III was used to make first-strand cDNA, primed with a 2:1 mix of oligo-dT and random hexamers. Amplification bias was assessed with a synthetic immune receptor repertoire, and residual bias was removed computationally. As for the authors' bioinformatics: After raw reads were preprocessed to remove errors, the CDR3 was defined following IMGT conventions as running from the conserved cysteine to phenylalanine. Clonality was calculated as 1 minus Shannon entropy normalized by log2 of the number of productive unique TCRs. CD4 or CD8 identity of scalp clones was inferred by cross-referencing scalp TCRbeta sequences with sorted blood CD4 and CD8 repertoires. TCRdb took this table from immuneACCESS and kept in-frame rearrangements with V and J called. Such tables lack part of the clones; where checked against another copy, unresolved V genes explain under half of the gap, and the rest is unexplained. The V and J calls and clone size were taken over from that table, and D and trimming were inferred from the DNA. In this sample the table shows some 99,000 clones, around 44% of which occur a single time. The ten largest clones represent 0.79% of the sample.

The CDR3, from cysteine to phenylalanine, totals 13 residues. Only CDR3 DNA is held: 39 bases, read in frame from base 1. V loses 4 bases, J loses 1 base, and the germline ends lie 7 bases apart. As encoded in the germline V gene, CDR1 is SNHLY while CDR2 is FYNNEI. Comments on this clone: The antigen this receptor binds is unknown. No base quality values were provided; no much bigger clone lies one nucleotide off.

Lesional scalp punch biopsies and peripheral blood were collected from alopecia areata patients. PBMCs were isolated by density centrifugation and stained for CD3, CD4 and CD8, and CD4+ and CD8+ T cells were sorted on a FACSAria. Sequenced material: CD4+ T cells sorted from blood. This TCR came from a human donor with alopecia areata. Rearrangement joined TRBV2 to TRBJ1-2; D gene: possibly TRBD1, on 6 matching bases. The nucleotides read TGTGCCAGCAGTGCAGGGGTTAACTATGGCTACACCTTC. Its protein product is CASSAGVNYGYTF.